This TCR beta chain originates from a study of blood T cell repertoires in COVID-19 (dated by TCRdb to the early 2020s). About the full investigation: The collaborator samples originated in the United States, Italy and Spain and spanned the acute and convalescent phases of COVID-19. The prospective study material was composed of cDNA or gDNA derived from T cells, B-cell-depleted T cells, or PBMCs. Deeply sampled blood TCRbeta repertoires from subjects exposed to, actively infected with, or recovered from COVID-19 were included in the dataset. The repertoires were released in a freely available public database meant as a resource for research on the immune response to SARS-CoV-2. The samples were drawn from the first 160 participants of the ongoing ImmuneRACE study and from over 950 subjects provided by 6 global collaborators. A de-identified subject ID, COVID-19 status, age in years and sex were almost always included in the sample metadata. Where available, HLA class I and class II types were obtained from metadata supplied by the sample provider rather than from assay-based typing. Paper-wide results and their limitations: How much clinical and demographic metadata was included differed by source and by participant, and the metadata was provided uncurated.

Of note for this clone: The antigen this receptor binds is unknown. Base qualities were left out, and no much larger clone turns up one base away.

The immunoSEQ Assay, a bias-controlled multiplex PCR, was used to amplify TCRbeta CDR3 regions from genomic DNA. The authors processed their data as follows. Nucleated cell counts per sample were estimated from amplification of reference gene primers within the assay. To quantify the absolute abundance of each unique TCRbeta CDR3 rearrangement, sequence reads were collapsed and filtered. For each sample, productive Simpson clonality was calculated by taking the square root of Simpson's diversity index across productive rearrangements. TCRdb took this table from immuneACCESS and kept in-frame rearrangements with V and J called. Such tables lack part of the clones; where checked against another copy, unresolved V genes explain under half of the gap, and the rest is unexplained. V and J calls plus clone size are reproduced from that table; the DNA served to infer D and trimming. The sample table lists roughly 100,000 clones, about 91% of them with a count of one. The ten largest make up less than 5.5% of the sample.

Collaborating institutions collected whole blood in K2EDTA tubes following their own protocols. Collaborator samples were shipped for TCRbeta analysis as frozen whole blood, isolated PBMCs, or DNA extracted from either sample type. The germline V gene gives CDR1 as WSHSY and CDR2 as SAAADI. The CDR3 goes from the cysteine to the phenylalanine over 18 residues. Of all the DNA, just the CDR3 is kept, 54 bases in frame from base 1. For this chain, trimming is 8 bases at the V end and 2 bases at the J end, and the number of junction bases without a gene match is 18. The TCR originated in a man aged 18 to 30 with acute or convalescent COVID-19. The receptor chain draws on TRBV10-2 and TRBJ2-3, and 8 junctional nucleotides match TRBD1. Sequencing input: peripheral blood. The base sequence is TGCGCCAGCTCTTTGACGGTCGTCGGGACAGGTCCCACAGATACGCAGTATTTT. It translates as CASSLTVVGTGPTDTQYF.